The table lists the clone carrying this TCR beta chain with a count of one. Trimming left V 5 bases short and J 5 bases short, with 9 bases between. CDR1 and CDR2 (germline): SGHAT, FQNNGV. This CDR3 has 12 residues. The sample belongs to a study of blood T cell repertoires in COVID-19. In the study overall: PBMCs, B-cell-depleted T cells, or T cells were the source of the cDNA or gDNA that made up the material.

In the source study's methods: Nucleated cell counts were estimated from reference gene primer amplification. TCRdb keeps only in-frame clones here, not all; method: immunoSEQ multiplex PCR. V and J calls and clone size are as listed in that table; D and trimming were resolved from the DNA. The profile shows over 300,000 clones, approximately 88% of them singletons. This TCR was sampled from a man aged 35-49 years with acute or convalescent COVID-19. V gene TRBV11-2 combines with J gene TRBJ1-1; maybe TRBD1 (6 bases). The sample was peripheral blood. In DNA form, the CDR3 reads TGTGCCAGCAGCGAGACAGGTACTGAAGCTTTCTTT. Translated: CASSETGTEAFF.